The 28 T cell receptor beta chains below were found in one sample sequenced in a study of shared clonotypes between healthy human individuals. Method: immunoSEQ multiplex PCR; TCRdb's copy keeps in-frame clones and lacks some. The top ten clones hold roughly 0.39% of a sample with 2 million to 3 million clones, roughly 93% of them seen once. Sequencing was performed on naive CD4+ T cells from PBMCs. Sample subset: CD45RA+ positively selected. The source of these receptors is a man aged 18 to 29 in good health. Some clones in this sample may be carry-over from other donors' samples.

The genes are TRBV28 and TRBJ2-1, with unresolved D. The CDR3 extends over 16 amino acids. V was pared by 4 bases and J by 3 bases, with 16 bases between. Germline-derived CDR1 and CDR2 are MDHEN and SYDVKM. The CDR3 region has the DNA TGTGCCAGCAGTTCCGTCGGTCTAGTACTCTACAATGAGCAGTTCTTC. Amino acids: CASSSVGLVLYNEQFF.

This clone was observed once. J is TRBJ2-1 and V is TRBV5-1, with D tentatively TRBD1 (5 bases). Germline V gene sequence: CDR1 SGHRS, CDR2 YFSETQ. The CDR3 has 16 amino acids. With 4 bases removed from V and 4 bases from J, the gap between germline ends came to 18 bases. CDR3 residues: CASSPTADPIYNEQFF. CDR3 nucleotides: TGCGCCAGCAGCCCGACAGCAGATCCAATTTACAATGAGCAGTTCTTC.

V and J are TRBV5-4 and TRBJ2-5; D gene uncertain. This CDR3 comprises 12 residues. The V gene's germline CDR1 is SGHNT and CDR2 YYREEE (reference sequence). The germline V and J ends were trimmed by 7 bases and 3 bases, with 10 bases remaining between them. In DNA, the CDR3 is TGTGCCAGCCAATTTCCCAAAGAGACCCAGTACTTC. This codes for CASQFPKETQYF. The whole variable domain, remainder taken from reference TRBV5-4 and TRBJ2-5, is ETGVTQSPTHLIKTRGQQVTLRCSSQSGHNTVSWYQQALGQGPQFIFQYYREEENGRGNFPPRFSGLQFPNYSSELNVNALELDDSALYLCASQFPKETQYFGPGTRLLVL.

The J gene is TRBJ1-1, the V gene TRBV29-1; no clear D. Deletions cut 4 bases from V and 11 bases from J, with 14 bases between. The length of the CDR3 is 11 residues. Germline CDR1 is SQVTM and CDR2 is ANQGSEA. The CDR3: CSVVDAAWAFF. In nucleotides, the CDR3 is TGCAGCGTTGTGGATGCCGCCTGGGCTTTCTTT.

The V and J genes are TRBV4-3 and TRBJ2-7; the D is unclear. The V end lost 4 bases, the J end lost 6 bases, and 13 bases lay between the germline ends. From germline, CDR1 is LGHNA and CDR2 YSLEER. The CDR3 loop spans 13 amino acids. The CDR3 protein is CASSRITSGEQYF. The CDR3 DNA sequence: TGCGCCAGCAGCCGAATAACCTCCGGCGAGCAGTACTTC.

The CDR3 nucleotides read TGTGCCAGCAGCTTGGGACAGGGTCGGTACGAGCAGTACTTC. Its protein product is CASSLGQGRYEQYF. The chain employs TRBV5-4 and TRBJ2-7; the match to TRBD1 covers 7 bases. With 0 bases clipped from V and 4 bases from J, the junction kept 4 bases outside the gene matches. Germline V CDR1 and CDR2: SGHNT, YYREEE (reference sequence). The CDR3 is made up of 14 amino acids.

The V and J genes are TRBV2 and TRBJ1-2, with a weak D call TRBD1 (6 bases). Deletions cut 6 bases from V and 4 bases from J, with 12 bases between. The CDR3 length is 13 residues. Germline V gene data show CDR1 as SNHLY and CDR2 as FYNNEI. The CDR3 region has the DNA TGTGCCAGCAGGGTGGACAGCTCCTATGGCTACACCTTC. This sequence encodes CASRVDSSYGYTF.

This clone is a singleton in its sample. V usage is TRBV5-1 and J usage is TRBJ1-2; no reliable D call. This CDR3 contains 14 residues. With 4 bases removed from V and 4 bases from J, the gap between germline ends came to 14 bases. Germline loops: CDR1 SGHRS, CDR2 YFSETQ. DNA of the CDR3: TGCGCCAGCAGCCCCCCCGAGGAGCTCTATGGCTACACCTTC. Translating gives CASSPPEELYGYTF.

The chain uses TRBV18 and TRBJ1-2, with D hard to call. Germline values: CDR1 KGHSH, CDR2 LQKENI. The length of the CDR3 is 13 residues. V was cut by 2 bases and J by 3 bases, with 7 bases left in between. The CDR3 loop reads CASSPFQDYGYTF. CDR3 coding DNA: TGTGCCAGCTCACCATTTCAGGACTATGGCTACACCTTC.

Details on this clone: The same CDR3 can be traced to other DNA sequences in this sample. The genes are TRBV6-5 and TRBJ1-2, with D perhaps TRBD1 (5 bases). The CDR3 runs to 14 residues. The V gene's germline CDR1 is MNHEY and CDR2 SVGAGI. The V end lost 0 bases, the J end lost 4 bases, and 9 bases lay between the germline ends. CDR3 in amino acids: CASSYSVQGYGYTF. The CDR3 DNA is TGTGCCAGCAGTTACTCAGTGCAGGGCTATGGCTACACCTTC.

A word on this clone: The identical CDR3 is also encoded by other nucleotide sequences in the sample. This rearrangement joins TRBV5-1 to TRBJ2-3; D gene uncertain. Germline CDR1 and CDR2: SGHRS and YFSETQ. V was trimmed by 0 bases and J by 4 bases, leaving 6 bases between them. The CDR3 covers 13 residues. In DNA form, the CDR3 reads TGCGCCAGCAGCTTGGGAAGTTCAGATACGCAGTATTTT. Its translation: CASSLGSSDTQYF.

The chain employs TRBV6-1 and TRBJ1-2; D might be TRBD1 (5 bases). Germline V lookup: CDR1 MNHNS, CDR2 SASEGT. V shed 7 bases and J shed 2 bases, with 11 bases lying between them. This CDR3 region has 13 residues. As DNA, the CDR3 is TGTGCCAGCAACACAGGCGGGAACTATGGCTACACCTTC. Translating gives CASNTGGNYGYTF.

V is TRBV9 and J is TRBJ2-1; TRBD2 matches 7 bases. CDR3 size: 17 residues. Germline CDR1 reads SGDLS; CDR2 reads YYNGEE. Losses at the gene ends were 0 bases for V and 6 bases for J; bases not matched to a gene: 12. The CDR3 DNA follows: TGTGCCAGCAGCGTAGGCAGCGGGACTCATACGTCCAATGAGCAGTTCTTC. Residues: CASSVGSGTHTSNEQFF.

The genes are TRBV19 and TRBJ2-2; TRBD1 matches 8 bases. V gave up 7 bases and J gave up 6 bases; unmatched junction bases: 7. This CDR3 is 14 amino acids long. Germline V gene data show CDR1 as LNHDA and CDR2 as SQIVND (reference sequence). CDR3 nucleotide sequence: TGTGCCAGTAAGACAGGGGATATCTCCGGGGAGCTGTTTTTT. It translates to CASKTGDISGELFF.

The chain combines TRBV27 with TRBJ2-3; D is perhaps TRBD2 (6 bases). The CDR3 loop spans 16 amino acids. V was trimmed by 0 bases and J by 0 bases, leaving 10 bases between them. Germline V lookup: CDR1 MNHEY, CDR2 SMNVEV (reference sequence). The CDR3 sequence is CASSLSLRDSTDTQYF. The CDR3 DNA reads as TGTGCCAGCAGTTTATCCCTGCGGGATAGCACAGATACGCAGTATTTT.

The J gene is TRBJ1-2, the V gene TRBV2; D is uncertain. The CDR3 is 14 amino acids. CDR1 and CDR2 (germline): SNHLY, FYNNEI. Trimming shortened V by 1 base and J by 7 bases, and 13 bases separated the two germline ends. The CDR3 DNA is TGTGCCAGCAGTGAAGTCAATGCTGGCGGTGGCTACACCTTC. This translates into CASSEVNAGGGYTF.

The chain uses TRBV29-1 and TRBJ1-5; D not certain. V dropped 4 bases and J dropped 0 bases, with 19 bases sitting between them. CDR3 length equals 17 residues. Germline V gives CDR1 SQVTM, CDR2 ANQGSEA. The CDR3 region is CSVADGIAPYSNQPQHF. CDR3 coding DNA: TGCAGCGTTGCAGACGGTATAGCTCCGTATAGCAATCAGCCCCAGCATTTT. The full variable domain, rest sourced from reference TRBV29-1 and TRBJ1-5, is SAVISQKPSRDICQRGTSLTIQCQVDSQVTMMFWYRQQPGQSLTLIATANQGSEATYESGFVIDKFPISRPNLTFSTLTVSNMSPEDSSIYLCSVADGIAPYSNQPQHFGDGTRLSIL.

The chain has TRBV5-8 and TRBJ2-7, with 8 nucleotides matching TRBD1. Germline V lookup: CDR1 SGHTS, CDR2 YDEGEE. The CDR3 consists of 14 residues. V was pared by 4 bases and J by 3 bases, with 6 bases of the junction left unmatched. The CDR3 is CASSPRQGYYEQYF. In nucleotides, the CDR3 is TGTGCCAGCAGCCCAAGACAGGGGTACTACGAGCAGTACTTC.

To note about this clone: The same CDR3 is also encoded by other DNA sequences in this sample. J is TRBJ2-1 and V is TRBV5-1, with 7 bases aligning to TRBD1. J gave up 3 bases and V 3 bases, and 6 bases lay outside the gene matches. Germline V CDR1 and CDR2: SGHRS, YFSETQ. The CDR3 has 15 residues. The CDR3 protein is CASSSLTGNYNEQFF. CDR3 sequence (DNA): TGCGCCAGCAGCTCGCTGACAGGGAACTACAATGAGCAGTTCTTC.

The chain uses TRBV5-1 and TRBJ2-7; 10 bases are a match to TRBD1. Germline trimming cut 4 bases from V and 4 bases from J; bases unmatched to any gene: 8. The CDR3 is 15 amino acids. Germline CDR1 is SGHRS and CDR2 is YFSETQ. The CDR3 bases are TGCGCCAGCAGCGTAGGGGGGACAGGGGAGTACGAGCAGTACTTC. Translation: CASSVGGTGEYEQYF.

This chain connects TRBV30 to TRBJ1-1; a possible D gene is TRBD1 (5 bases). Germline values: CDR1 GTSNPN, CDR2 SVGIG (reference sequence). There are 14 residues in the CDR3. Between the trimmed V and J ends, which lost 2 bases and 7 bases, there was a span of 17 bases. CDR3 sequence: CAWSRIWQGGEAFF. CDR3 nucleotide sequence: TGTGCCTGGAGTAGGATTTGGCAGGGCGGTGAAGCTTTCTTT.

The chain has TRBV25-1 and TRBJ1-2; D remains ambiguous. Germline V gives CDR1 MGHDK, CDR2 SYGVNS. This CDR3 spans 14 amino acids. V was cut by 8 bases and J by 3 bases, with 16 bases left in between. DNA of the CDR3: TGTGCCAGCTCGTTCGCTGGAGAGGACTATGGCTACACCTTC. Translating gives CASSFAGEDYGYTF.

V usage is TRBV9 and J usage is TRBJ1-1; D is ambiguous. This CDR3 comprises 14 residues. V shed 7 bases and J shed 3 bases, with 16 bases lying between them. Germline lookup yields CDR1 SGDLS and CDR2 YYNGEE. The CDR3 region has the DNA TGTGCCAGCGGCCGAGGGCCACTACACACTGAAGCTTTCTTT. It translates to CASGRGPLHTEAFF.

CDR3 sequence reads: CASTQWGQGGTEAFF. Here the CDR3 DNA reads TGTGCCAGCACCCAATGGGGACAGGGAGGAACTGAAGCTTTCTTT. The chain couples TRBV25-1 to TRBJ1-1; 9 nucleotides align to TRBD1. The CDR3 totals 15 residues. CDR1 is MGHDK, CDR2 SYGVNS, per germline. Trimming removed 7 bases from V and 5 bases from J; junction bases left unmatched: 11. The whole variable domain, remainder taken from reference TRBV25-1 and TRBJ1-1, is EADIYQTPRYLVIGTGKKITLECSQTMGHDKMYWYQQDPGMELHLIHYSYGVNSTEKGDLSSESTVSRIRTEHFPLTLESARPSHTSQYLCASTQWGQGGTEAFFGQGTRLTVV.

The chain couples TRBV4-2 to TRBJ1-5; 7 bases map to TRBD1. Germline lookup yields CDR1 LGHNA and CDR2 YNFKEQ. Trimming took 1 base from V and 0 from J; bases not matched to a gene: 9. The CDR3 is 18 residues long. CDR3 sequence reads: CASSQAGQGGPSNQPQHF. The DNA for the CDR3 is TGTGCCAGCAGCCAAGCAGGGCAGGGGGGGCCTAGCAATCAGCCCCAGCATTTT.

This clone appeared a few times. The chain recombines TRBV7-9 with TRBJ2-7; TRBD1 might be the D (5 bases). Trimming took off 5 bases at V and 6 bases at J, with 11 bases between the two ends. CDR3 length equals 12 residues. The V gene's germline CDR1 is SEHNR and CDR2 FQNEAQ (reference sequence). The CDR3 DNA reads as TGTGCCAGCAGCCATTCGGACACCGAGCAGTACTTC. It translates to CASSHSDTEQYF.

This chain joins TRBV28 and TRBJ1-2; no firm D call. V lost 7 bases, J lost 4 bases, and 10 bases lay in between. Germline lookup yields CDR1 MDHEN and CDR2 SYDVKM. This CDR3 contains 12 residues. This CDR3 is CASTLTSYGYTF. In DNA form, the CDR3 reads TGTGCCAGCACCCTAACGTCCTATGGCTACACCTTC.

The V gene is TRBV7-2, the J gene TRBJ2-7, with TRBD2 matching 15 bases. The trim removed 5 bases at V and 3 bases at J, leaving 11 bases unmatched. This CDR3 comprises 18 residues. CDR1 SGHTA and CDR2 FQGNSA come from the germline V gene. The CDR3 sequence is CASSPRTSGRVIGYEQYF. The CDR3 DNA follows: TGTGCCAGCAGCCCCCGGACTAGCGGGAGGGTAATAGGCTACGAGCAGTACTTC.